This TCR beta chain was sequenced during a study of CD8 T cells in ankylosing spondylitis. Germline loops: CDR1 KGHDR, CDR2 SFDVKD. The CDR3 contains 13 residues. Deletions cut 3 bases from V and 4 bases from J, with 8 bases between. A single record per CDR3 protein comes from TCRdb applying MiXCR to the 5' RACE reads. The sample holds under 120,000 distinct CDR3 sequences, less than 25% seen once. The TCR sequence derives from a male donor with ankylosing spondylitis. Sequencing was done on a sample of synovial fluid, either unsorted or a sorted T cell fraction (not recorded which). V gene TRBV24-1 combines with J gene TRBJ1-1; D uncertain. The CDR3 DNA follows: TGTGCCACCAGTGATCCCCTGGGCACTGAAGCTTTCTTT. The encoded protein is CATSDPLGTEAFF.